The sample holds one count of the clone carrying this T cell receptor (beta chain). The same CDR3 can be traced to other DNA sequences in this sample. These data are taken from a study of blood T cell repertoires in COVID-19. Study summary: The origin of the acute and convalescent COVID-19 samples was the United States, Italy and Spain. Nucleic acid was either cDNA or gDNA, and it came from T cells, B-cell-depleted T cells, or PBMCs.

Looked up from germline, CDR1 is SGHTA and CDR2 is FQGNSA. V lost 4 bases, J lost 1 base, and 7 bases lay in between. The CDR3 has 13 residues. Study processing details: Amplification of reference gene primers provided the estimated nucleated cell counts. Repertoires were generated with immunoSEQ multiplex PCR, while TCRdb's copy carries only in-frame clones and drops some. For V, J and clone size, that table is used; D and trimming come from the DNA. The sample carries about 230,000 clones, approximately 83% recorded once. This chain uses TRBV7-2 with TRBJ2-5; D perhaps matches TRBD2 (5 bases). This TCR derives from a woman in her 50s with acute or convalescent COVID-19. Input material: peripheral blood. CDR3 nucleotides: TGTGCCAGCAGCTCTCGGGGCCAAGAGACCCAGTACTTC. Translated, it gives CASSSRGQETQYF.